The entry below gives a single T cell receptor (beta chain) sequence along with its context. This entry belongs to a study of somatic mutations in cytotoxic T cells in rheumatoid arthritis. About the research overall: Sorting by flow gave nearly 100% purity for some V beta antibody-stained T-cell populations, including V beta1+ cells sequenced for TCRB.

Germline V gene lookup returns CDR1 SGHVS and CDR2 FQNEAQ. The CDR3 has 12 residues. Trimming left V 1 base short and J 10 bases short, with 8 bases between. Clones were read by immunoSEQ multiplex PCR, and TCRdb kept only the in-frame ones, dropping some. Of about 14,000 clones listed, 82% are singletons. Positively selected by magnetic beads, CD4+ and CD8+ cells were purity-checked by flow cytometry. The chain joins TRBV7-8 to TRBJ2-1; no firm D call. Sequences were obtained from CD8+ T cells sorted from blood. The sequence was obtained from an adult with rheumatoid arthritis. CDR3 sequence (DNA): TGTGCCAGCAGCTTAGAAGGACGAGAGCAGTTCTTC. It specifies CASSLEGREQFF.